This T cell receptor (beta chain) was observed in a study of blood T cell repertoires in COVID-19. Germline values: CDR1 MNHEY, CDR2 SMNVEV (reference sequence). The CDR3 totals 17 residues. V trimming: 2 bases; J trimming: 7 bases; junction bases outside the gene matches: 13. Profiled with immunoSEQ multiplex PCR; TCRdb holds only in-frame clones, not every one. The profile shows about 130,000 clones, roughly 86% of them singletons. The gene calls are TRBV27 and TRBJ2-5; 10 bases align to TRBD1. Sequencing input: peripheral blood. The clonotype was recovered from a human donor in a cohort sampled during active COVID-19. This chain's CDR3 is CASSLGDPGTGVGTQYF. The CDR3, as DNA: TGTGCCAGCAGTTTAGGGGACCCCGGGACAGGGGTAGGGACCCAGTACTTC.